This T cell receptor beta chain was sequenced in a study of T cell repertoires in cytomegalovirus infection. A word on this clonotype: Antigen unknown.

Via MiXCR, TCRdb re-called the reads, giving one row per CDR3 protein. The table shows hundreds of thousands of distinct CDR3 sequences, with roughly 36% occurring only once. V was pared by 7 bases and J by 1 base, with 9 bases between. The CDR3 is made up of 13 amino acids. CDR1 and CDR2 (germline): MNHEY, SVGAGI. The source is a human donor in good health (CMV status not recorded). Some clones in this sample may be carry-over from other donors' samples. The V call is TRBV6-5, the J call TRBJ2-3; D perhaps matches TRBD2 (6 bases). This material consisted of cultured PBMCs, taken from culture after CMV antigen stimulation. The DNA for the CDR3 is TGTGCCAGCATTCCTAGCGGCACAGATACGCAGTATTTT. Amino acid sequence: CASIPSGTDTQYF.